One and the same sample provided the 28 T cell receptor beta chains below, sequenced in a study of OX40 agonist ivuxolimab in advanced cancers. Libraries were made using the immunoSEQ multiplex PCR assay. TCRdb provides this immuneACCESS table in a form limited to in-frame rearrangements. Some clones are lacking; in checked studies, under half of them reflect an unresolved V gene, and why the rest are absent is not known. Present in this sample are 50,000 to 65,000 clones, about nine tenths of which were seen just once. The ten largest account for more than 1.5% of the sample. This sample comprised CD4+ or CD8+ T cells sorted from blood, obtained in a trial of the OX40 agonist ivuxolimab. These TCRs come from an adult with an advanced solid tumor such as melanoma, head and neck, liver or kidney cancer.

This chain uses TRBV6-5 with TRBJ2-7; a possible D gene is TRBD1 (6 bases). The V end lost 8 bases, the J end lost 3 bases, and 8 bases lay between the germline ends. The CDR3 covers 11 residues. Germline CDR1 and CDR2: MNHEY and SVGAGI. This CDR3 is CASGGGYEQYF. CDR3 coding DNA: TGTGCCAGCGGGGGCGGCTACGAGCAGTACTTC.

The chain combines TRBV6-1 with TRBJ2-5, with 7 bases lining up with TRBD2. The CDR3 contains 14 residues. V lost 7 bases to trimming and J lost 1 base; unmatched junction nucleotides: 6. CDR1 and CDR2 (germline): MNHNS, SASEGT. The DNA of the CDR3 is TGTGCCAGCACCCTACTAGCGCTCCAAGAGACCCAGTACTTC. Amino acids: CASTLLALQETQYF.

The chain employs TRBV28 and TRBJ2-2, with D perhaps matching TRBD2 (5 bases). Germline V CDR1 and CDR2: MDHEN, SYDVKM. This CDR3 is built from 16 residues. V lost 2 bases and J 6 bases, leaving 16 bases between the germline ends. The CDR3 is CASSLRPVSGAGELFF. DNA of the CDR3: TGTGCCAGCAGTTTAAGGCCCGTGAGCGGCGCCGGGGAGCTGTTTTTT.

The chain has TRBV6-5 and TRBJ2-3; 7 bases align to TRBD1. This CDR3 region has 15 residues. The V and J ends lost 6 bases and 6 bases, in that order; junction bases with no gene match: 12. CDR1 is MNHEY, CDR2 SVGAGI, per germline. CDR3 sequence reads: CASSLDRHPGDTQYF. Written as DNA, the CDR3 is TGTGCCAGCAGCTTGGACAGGCATCCGGGTGATACGCAGTATTTT.

V and J are TRBV6-1 and TRBJ1-5; 8 nucleotides match TRBD1. Germline CDR1 MNHNS, CDR2 SASEGT. V dropped 8 bases and J dropped 7; count of bases not matched to a gene: 4. The CDR3 spans 12 residues. The CDR3 bases are TGTGCCAGCGGACAGGGTGGCCAGCCCCAGCATTTT. Translating gives CASGQGGQPQHF.

This chain uses TRBV29-1 with TRBJ1-3; D unclear. CDR3 length: 13 residues. Per the germline V gene, CDR1 is SQVTM and CDR2 is ANQGSEA. V shed 1 base and J shed 0 bases, with 4 bases lying between them. The CDR3 region has the DNA TGCAGCGTTGAAGGGAGCTCTGGAAACACCATATATTTT. Protein sequence: CSVEGSSGNTIYF.

The rearrangement joins TRBV19 to TRBJ1-5, with D maybe TRBD1 (6 bases). Germline-derived CDR1 and CDR2 are LNHDA and SQIVND (reference sequence). CDR3 size: 17 residues. Deletions cut 5 bases from V and 0 bases from J, with 17 bases between. CDR3 amino acids: CASSSSVGDTSNQPQHF. The CDR3, as DNA: TGTGCCAGTAGTTCATCTGTCGGGGACACTAGCAATCAGCCCCAGCATTTT. Filled out from reference TRBV19 and TRBJ1-5, the complete variable domain reads DGGITQSPKYLFRKEGQNVTLSCEQNLNHDAMYWYRQDPGQGLRLIYYSQIVNDFQKGDIAEGYSVSREKKESFPLTVTSAQKNPTAFYLCASSSSVGDTSNQPQHFGDGTRLSIL.

This clone was detected many times. The V gene is TRBV5-5, the J gene TRBJ1-2; no clear D. Germline CDR1 and CDR2: SGHKS and YYEKEE (reference sequence). There are 16 residues in the CDR3. V lost 4 bases to trimming and J lost 0 bases, with 16 bases between them. CDR3 residues: CASSTADGLANYGYTF. For the CDR3, the DNA is TGTGCCAGCAGCACAGCGGACGGCTTAGCTAACTATGGCTACACCTTC.

This clone occurred once. Other nucleotide sequences in the sample specify the same CDR3. The chain employs TRBV2 and TRBJ2-2; weak D call: TRBD1 (7 bases). Germline V gene data show CDR1 as SNHLY and CDR2 as FYNNEI. V was shortened by 10 bases and J by 1 base, with 19 bases between the two germline ends. The CDR3 runs to 16 residues. The CDR3 loop reads CATDPRQGGNTGELFF. The CDR3 bases are TGTGCCACCGACCCGAGACAGGGAGGGAACACCGGGGAGCTGTTTTTT.

The chain carries TRBV11-2 and TRBJ2-3; 8 nucleotides line up with TRBD1. Germline CDR1 and CDR2: SGHAT and FQNNGV. The CDR3 is 15 amino acids. The V segment lost 2 bases and the J segment 3 bases; nucleotides outside the gene matches: 4. CDR3 coding DNA: TGTGCCAGCAGCTTAACGACAGGGGAGACAGATACGCAGTATTTT. It translates to CASSLTTGETDTQYF.

This clone was detected once. V usage is TRBV7-2 and J usage is TRBJ2-2; 7 bases fit TRBD1. The germline CDR1 and CDR2 sequences are SGHTA and FQGNSA. The V gene end was trimmed by 3 bases and the J gene end by 4 bases; junction bases not matched to a gene: 8. The CDR3 spans 16 residues. The CDR3 sequence is CASSFRKGAGTGELFF. In nucleotides, the CDR3 is TGTGCCAGCAGCTTCCGGAAGGGGGCAGGCACCGGGGAGCTGTTTTTT.

The chain has TRBV28 and TRBJ1-5, with D perhaps TRBD1 (5 bases). Trimming took 5 bases from V and 3 from J, leaving 14 bases between them. The CDR3 length is 15 residues. Germline V gene sequence: CDR1 MDHEN, CDR2 SYDVKM. The CDR3 is CASSTSGIDNQPQHF. DNA for the CDR3: TGTGCCAGCAGTACGTCAGGGATCGACAATCAGCCCCAGCATTTT. Full variable domain (remainder filled in from reference TRBV28 and TRBJ1-5): DVKVTQSSRYLVKRTGEKVFLECVQDMDHENMFWYRQDPGLGLRLIYFSYDVKMKEKGDIPEGYSVSREKKERFSLILESASTNQTSMYLCASSTSGIDNQPQHFGDGTRLSIL.

Only one count was recorded for this clone. The V and J genes are TRBV18 and TRBJ1-5; 8 nucleotides align to TRBD1. V dropped 6 bases and J dropped 0; count of bases not matched to a gene: 7. The CDR3 has 16 amino acids. Germline V lookup: CDR1 KGHSH, CDR2 LQKENI. The CDR3 spells CASSLKTGDSNQPQHF. In DNA, the CDR3 is TGTGCCAGCTCCCTAAAGACAGGGGATAGCAATCAGCCCCAGCATTTT.

The chain combines TRBV5-1 with TRBJ1-1; 8 bases line up with TRBD1. The CDR3 sequence is 16 residues long. V gave up 4 bases and J gave up 0 bases; unmatched junction bases: 8. Looked up from germline, CDR1 is SGHRS and CDR2 is YFSETQ. The CDR3: CASSPRTGSVNTEAFF. CDR3 nucleotides: TGCGCCAGCAGCCCAAGGACAGGGTCTGTGAACACTGAAGCTTTCTTT.

This clone was picked up one time. An end of the junction does not agree with germline; a read error may underlie this. In the same sample, other DNA sequences code for this CDR3. The chain employs TRBV7-2 and TRBJ2-3; D ambiguous. Germline CDR1 is SGHTA and CDR2 is FQGNSA. CDR3 length equals 15 residues. CDR3 sequence: CASSLAFISTDTQYF. The CDR3 DNA sequence: TGCGCCAGCAGCTTAGCATTCATTAGCACAGATACGCAGTATTTT.

CDR3 region: CASSAGGGETQYF. The CDR3 DNA follows: TGTGCCAGCAGTGCAGGAGGAGGGGAGACCCAGTACTTC. The chain couples TRBV2 to TRBJ2-5; D is perhaps TRBD2 (6 bases). Germline loops: CDR1 SNHLY, CDR2 FYNNEI. The CDR3 extends over 13 amino acids. V lost 4 bases, J lost 5 bases, and 11 bases lay in between.

Notes on this clone: Other DNA variants within this sample encode the same CDR3. This chain uses TRBV9 with TRBJ2-3, with 11 bases fitting TRBD2. Germline assignment: CDR1 SGDLS and CDR2 YYNGEE. The ends lost 4 bases at V and 6 bases at J; junction bases unmatched: 13. The CDR3 sequence is 17 residues long. Written as DNA, the CDR3 is TGTGCCAGCAGCCCTGGGACTAGCGGAAGCACATGGGATACGCAGTATTTT. Its translation: CASSPGTSGSTWDTQYF.

The chain carries TRBV7-9 and TRBJ1-3; perhaps TRBD1 as D (6 bases). Trimming pared 3 bases from V and 0 bases from J, leaving 12 bases between. The length of the CDR3 is 16 residues. Looked up from germline, CDR1 is SEHNR and CDR2 is FQNEAQ (reference sequence). In DNA, the CDR3 is TGTGCCAGCAGCTTCCCAGGGACAAGCTCTGGAAACACCATATATTTT. It translates to CASSFPGTSSGNTIYF. The whole variable domain, remainder taken from reference TRBV7-9 and TRBJ1-3, is DTGVSQNPRHKITKRGQNVTFRCDPISEHNRLYWYRQTLGQGPEFLTYFQNEAQLEKSRLLSDRFSAERPKGSFSTLEIQRTEQGDSAMYLCASSFPGTSSGNTIYFGEGSWLTVV.

The rearrangement uses TRBV28 and TRBJ2-6; D perhaps matches TRBD1 (5 bases). The CDR3 contains 15 residues. The V and J ends lost 4 bases and 1 base respectively, with 8 bases between them. Per germline, CDR1 MDHEN and CDR2 SYDVKM. The CDR3 protein is CASSSTESGANVLTF. In DNA, the CDR3 is TGTGCCAGCAGTTCGACAGAATCTGGGGCCAACGTCCTGACTTTC.

The chain has TRBV25-1 and TRBJ1-2; D gene uncertain. V dropped 10 bases and J dropped 1 base, with 16 bases sitting between them. This CDR3 has 14 amino acids. Germline-derived CDR1 and CDR2 are MGHDK and SYGVNS. In DNA form, the CDR3 reads TGTGCCATTCCGGTTCGAAACTTTAACTATGGCTACACCTTC. This translates into CAIPVRNFNYGYTF.

This sequence joins TRBV7-9 and TRBJ1-4, with no clear D. Germline V gene data show CDR1 as SEHNR and CDR2 as FQNEAQ (reference sequence). Between the trimmed V and J ends, which lost 5 bases and 10 bases, there was a span of 17 bases. The CDR3 covers 14 residues. Written as DNA, the CDR3 is TGTGCCAGCAGCCCCCGTGCCGGGAATTCAAAACTGTTTTTT. It specifies CASSPRAGNSKLFF.

The chain joins TRBV6-5 to TRBJ1-4; 8 bases align to TRBD1. Losses at the gene ends were 5 bases for V and 3 bases for J; bases not matched to a gene: 5. Germline assignment: CDR1 MNHEY and CDR2 SVGAGI. The CDR3 is 15 amino acids. CDR3 sequence (DNA): TGTGCCAGCAGTCCTCAGGGGGCGGCTAATGAAAAACTGTTTTTT. This translates into CASSPQGAANEKLFF.

This clone was counted between two and nine times. The V call is TRBV6-5, the J call TRBJ1-6; D is unclear. Germline CDR1 reads MNHEY; CDR2 reads SVGAGI. V lost 8 bases and J lost 8, with 10 bases in between. CDR3 length: 12 amino acids. The CDR3 reads CASRRRDSPLHF. The CDR3 DNA reads TGTGCCAGCCGACGGAGAGATTCACCCCTCCACTTT.

The chain has TRBV7-9 and TRBJ1-3; D not certain. The CDR3 runs to 16 residues. Trimming pared 2 bases from V and 0 bases from J, leaving 11 bases between. Germline values: CDR1 SEHNR, CDR2 FQNEAQ (reference sequence). CDR3 amino acids: CASSLRDEASGNTIYF. As DNA, the CDR3 is TGTGCCAGCAGCTTACGGGATGAGGCCTCTGGAAACACCATATATTTT. The full variable domain, rest sourced from reference TRBV7-9 and TRBJ1-3, is DTGVSQNPRHKITKRGQNVTFRCDPISEHNRLYWYRQTLGQGPEFLTYFQNEAQLEKSRLLSDRFSAERPKGSFSTLEIQRTEQGDSAMYLCASSLRDEASGNTIYFGEGSWLTVV.

J is TRBJ2-1 and V is TRBV9; 7 bases line up with TRBD1. This CDR3 region has 19 residues. Germline CDR1 and CDR2: SGDLS and YYNGEE. Trimming cost V 0 bases and J 10 bases; bases outside gene matches: 22. CDR3 sequence reads: CASSVGTTGQRFSGGEQFF. The DNA of the CDR3 is TGTGCCAGCAGCGTAGGAACAACGGGACAGAGATTTAGTGGGGGCGAGCAGTTCTTC. The variable domain in full, with the rest retrieved from reference TRBV9 and TRBJ2-1, is DSGVTQTPKHLITATGQRVTLRCSPRSGDLSVYWYQQSLDQGLQFLIQYYNGEERAKGNILERFSAQQFPDLHSELNLSSLELGDSALYFCASSVGTTGQRFSGGEQFFGPGTRLTVL.

The chain joins TRBV18 to TRBJ1-6; no definite D call. V gave up 3 bases and J gave up 2 bases, with 20 bases separating them. The CDR3 length is 19 residues. Germline CDR1 KGHSH, CDR2 LQKENI. CDR3 protein: CASSPDGLGPYTYNSPLHF. In DNA, the CDR3 is TGTGCCAGCTCACCGGACGGACTTGGGCCTTATACCTATAATTCACCCCTCCACTTT.

The rearrangement joins TRBV19 to TRBJ1-1; perhaps TRBD1 as D (5 bases). The V gene lost 5 bases and the J gene lost 0 bases, with 13 bases spanning the gap. This CDR3 is 15 amino acids long. Germline lookup yields CDR1 LNHDA and CDR2 SQIVND (reference sequence). CDR3 sequence reads: CASSLGGHLNTEAFF. In DNA, the CDR3 is TGTGCCAGTAGTCTCGGCGGACACCTGAACACTGAAGCTTTCTTT.

The chain combines TRBV7-9 with TRBJ2-3, with D perhaps TRBD2 (5 bases). Germline V gene sequence: CDR1 SEHNR, CDR2 FQNEAQ (reference sequence). The V gene lost 1 base and the J gene lost 0 bases, with 11 bases spanning the gap. This CDR3 contains 16 residues. CDR3: CASSLGSGGSTDTQYF. The CDR3, as DNA: TGTGCCAGCAGCTTAGGTTCGGGCGGGAGCACAGATACGCAGTATTTT.